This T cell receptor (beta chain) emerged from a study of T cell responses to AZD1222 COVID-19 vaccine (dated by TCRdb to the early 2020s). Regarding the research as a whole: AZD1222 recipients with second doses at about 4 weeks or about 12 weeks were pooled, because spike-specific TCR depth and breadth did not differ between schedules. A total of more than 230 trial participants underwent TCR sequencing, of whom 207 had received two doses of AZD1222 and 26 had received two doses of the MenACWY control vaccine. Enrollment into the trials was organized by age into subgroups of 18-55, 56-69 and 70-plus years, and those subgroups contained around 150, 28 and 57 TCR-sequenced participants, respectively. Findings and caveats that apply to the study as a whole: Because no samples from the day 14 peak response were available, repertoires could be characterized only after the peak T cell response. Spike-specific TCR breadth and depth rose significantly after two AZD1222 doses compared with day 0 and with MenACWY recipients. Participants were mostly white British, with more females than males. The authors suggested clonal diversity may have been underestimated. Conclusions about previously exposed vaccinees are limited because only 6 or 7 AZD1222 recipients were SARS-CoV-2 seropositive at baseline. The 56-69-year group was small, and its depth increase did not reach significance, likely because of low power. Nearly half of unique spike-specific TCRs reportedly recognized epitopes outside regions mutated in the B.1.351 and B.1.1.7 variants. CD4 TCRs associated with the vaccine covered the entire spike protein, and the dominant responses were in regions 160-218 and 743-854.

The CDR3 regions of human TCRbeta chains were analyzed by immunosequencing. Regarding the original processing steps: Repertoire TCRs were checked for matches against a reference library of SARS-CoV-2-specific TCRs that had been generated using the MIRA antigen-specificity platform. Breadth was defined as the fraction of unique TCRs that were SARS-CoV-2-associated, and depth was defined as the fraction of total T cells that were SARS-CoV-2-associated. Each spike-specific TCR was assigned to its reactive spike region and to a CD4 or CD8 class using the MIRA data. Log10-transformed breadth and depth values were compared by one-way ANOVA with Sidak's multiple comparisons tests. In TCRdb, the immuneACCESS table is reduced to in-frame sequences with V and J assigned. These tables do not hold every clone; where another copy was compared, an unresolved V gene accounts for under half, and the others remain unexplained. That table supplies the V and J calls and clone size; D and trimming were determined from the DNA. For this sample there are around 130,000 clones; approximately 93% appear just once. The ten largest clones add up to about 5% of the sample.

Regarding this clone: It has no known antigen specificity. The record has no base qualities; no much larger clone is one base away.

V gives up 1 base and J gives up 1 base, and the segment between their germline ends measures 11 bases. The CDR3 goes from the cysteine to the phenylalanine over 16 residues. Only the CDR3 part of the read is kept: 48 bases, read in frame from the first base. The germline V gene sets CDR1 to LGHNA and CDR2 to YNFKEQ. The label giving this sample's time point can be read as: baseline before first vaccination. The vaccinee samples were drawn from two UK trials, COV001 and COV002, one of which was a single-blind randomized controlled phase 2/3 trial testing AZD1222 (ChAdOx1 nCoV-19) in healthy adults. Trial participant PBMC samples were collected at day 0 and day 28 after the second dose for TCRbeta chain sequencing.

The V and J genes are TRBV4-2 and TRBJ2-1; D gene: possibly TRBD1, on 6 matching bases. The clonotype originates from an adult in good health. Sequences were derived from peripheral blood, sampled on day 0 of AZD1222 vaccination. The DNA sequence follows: TGTGCCAGCAGCCAAGTTTTGGGGGCATCCTACAATGAGCAGTTCTTC. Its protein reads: CASSQVLGASYNEQFF.